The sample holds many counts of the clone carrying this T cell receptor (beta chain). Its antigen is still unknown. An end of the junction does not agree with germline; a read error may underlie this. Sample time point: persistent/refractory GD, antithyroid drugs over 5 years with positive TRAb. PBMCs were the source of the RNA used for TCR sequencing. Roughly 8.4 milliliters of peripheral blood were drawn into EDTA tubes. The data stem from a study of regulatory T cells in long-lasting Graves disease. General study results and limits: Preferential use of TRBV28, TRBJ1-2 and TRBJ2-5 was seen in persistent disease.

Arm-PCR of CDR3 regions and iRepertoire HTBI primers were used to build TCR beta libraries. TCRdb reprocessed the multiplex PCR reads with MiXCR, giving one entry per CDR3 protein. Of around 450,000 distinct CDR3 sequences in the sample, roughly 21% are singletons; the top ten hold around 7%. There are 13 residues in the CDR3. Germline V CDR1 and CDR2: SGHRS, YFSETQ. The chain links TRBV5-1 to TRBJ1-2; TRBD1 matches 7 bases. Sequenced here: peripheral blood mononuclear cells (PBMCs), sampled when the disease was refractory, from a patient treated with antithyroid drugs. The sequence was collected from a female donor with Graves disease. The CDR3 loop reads CASSLDRDYGYTF. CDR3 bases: TGTGCCAGCAGTCTCGACAGGGACTATGGCTACACCTTC.